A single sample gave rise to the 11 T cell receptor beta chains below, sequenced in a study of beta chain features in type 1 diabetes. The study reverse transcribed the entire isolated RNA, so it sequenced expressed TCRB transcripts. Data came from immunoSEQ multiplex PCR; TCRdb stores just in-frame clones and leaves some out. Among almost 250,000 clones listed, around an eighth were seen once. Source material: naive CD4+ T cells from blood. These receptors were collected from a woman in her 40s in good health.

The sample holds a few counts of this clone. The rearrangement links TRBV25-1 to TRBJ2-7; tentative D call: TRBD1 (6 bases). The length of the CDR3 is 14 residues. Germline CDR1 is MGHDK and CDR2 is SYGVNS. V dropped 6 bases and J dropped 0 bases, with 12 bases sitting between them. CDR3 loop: CASRRTESSYEQYF. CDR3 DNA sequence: TGTGCCAGCAGACGGACAGAAAGCTCCTACGAGCAGTACTTC.

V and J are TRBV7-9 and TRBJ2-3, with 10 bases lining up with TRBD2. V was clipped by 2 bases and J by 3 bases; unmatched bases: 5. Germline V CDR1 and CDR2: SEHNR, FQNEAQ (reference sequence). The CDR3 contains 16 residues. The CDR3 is CASSLISGGVTDTQYF. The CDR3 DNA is TGTGCCAGCAGCTTAATCAGCGGGGGGGTGACAGATACGCAGTATTTT.

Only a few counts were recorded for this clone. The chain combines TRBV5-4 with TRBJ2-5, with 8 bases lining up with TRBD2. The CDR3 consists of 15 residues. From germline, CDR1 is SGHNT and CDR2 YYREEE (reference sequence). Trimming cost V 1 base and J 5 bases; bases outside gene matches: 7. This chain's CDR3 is CASSLRRAGDETQYF. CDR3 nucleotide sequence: TGTGCCAGCAGCTTGCGTCGAGCGGGGGATGAGACCCAGTACTTC.

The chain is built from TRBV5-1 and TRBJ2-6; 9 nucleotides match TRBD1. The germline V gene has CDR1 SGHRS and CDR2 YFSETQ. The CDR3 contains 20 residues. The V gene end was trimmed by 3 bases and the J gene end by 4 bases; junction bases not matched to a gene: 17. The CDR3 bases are TGCGCCAGCAGCTGGACCGACGGACAGGGGTCAATATACGGGGCCAACGTCCTGACTTTC. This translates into CASSWTDGQGSIYGANVLTF.

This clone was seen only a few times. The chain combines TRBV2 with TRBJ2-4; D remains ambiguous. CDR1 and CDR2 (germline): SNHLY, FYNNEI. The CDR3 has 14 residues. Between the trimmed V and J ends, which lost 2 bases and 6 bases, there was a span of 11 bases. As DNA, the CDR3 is TGTGCCAGCAGTGAACAGGTCGCCTTAAACATTCAGTACTTC. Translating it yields CASSEQVALNIQYF.

The CDR3 here is CASSPARGWNTGELFF. CDR3 coding DNA: TGTGCCAGCTCACCGGCCAGGGGTTGGAACACCGGGGAGCTGTTTTTT. The rearrangement links TRBV18 to TRBJ2-2, with a tentative D call TRBD1 (6 bases). The CDR3 is 16 residues long. The V end lost 3 bases, the J end lost 1 base, and 12 bases lay between the germline ends. Germline CDR1 reads KGHSH; CDR2 reads LQKENI.

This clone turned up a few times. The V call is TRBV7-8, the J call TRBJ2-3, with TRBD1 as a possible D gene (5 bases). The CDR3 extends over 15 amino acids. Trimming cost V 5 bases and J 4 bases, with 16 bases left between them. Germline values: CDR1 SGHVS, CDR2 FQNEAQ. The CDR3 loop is CASSRTLVGSDTQYF. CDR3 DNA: TGTGCCAGCAGCCGGACATTAGTTGGTTCAGATACGCAGTATTTT. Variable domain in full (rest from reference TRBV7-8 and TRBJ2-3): GAGVSQSPRYKVAKRGQDVALRCDPISGHVSLFWYQQALGQGPEFLTYFQNEAQLDKSGLPSDRFFAERPEGSVSTLKIQRTQQEDSAVYLCASSRTLVGSDTQYFGPGTRLTVL.

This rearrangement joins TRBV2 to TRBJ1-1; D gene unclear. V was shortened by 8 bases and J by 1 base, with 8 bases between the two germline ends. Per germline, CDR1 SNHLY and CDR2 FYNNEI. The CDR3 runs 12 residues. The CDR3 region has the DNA TGTGCCAGCCATGGAGCGAACACTGAAGCTTTCTTT. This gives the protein CASHGANTEAFF.

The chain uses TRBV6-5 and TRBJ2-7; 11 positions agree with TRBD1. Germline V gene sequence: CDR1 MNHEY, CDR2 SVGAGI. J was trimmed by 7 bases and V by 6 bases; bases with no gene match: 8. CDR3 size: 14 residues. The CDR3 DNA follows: TGTGCCAGCAGAATCGGACAGGGGGCGCGTGAGCAGTACTTC. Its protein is CASRIGQGAREQYF.

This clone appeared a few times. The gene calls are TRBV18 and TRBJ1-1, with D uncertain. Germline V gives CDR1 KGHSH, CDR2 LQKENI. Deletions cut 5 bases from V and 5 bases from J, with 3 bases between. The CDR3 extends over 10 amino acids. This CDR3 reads CASSSTEAFF. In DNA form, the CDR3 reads TGTGCCAGCTCATCGACTGAAGCTTTCTTT.

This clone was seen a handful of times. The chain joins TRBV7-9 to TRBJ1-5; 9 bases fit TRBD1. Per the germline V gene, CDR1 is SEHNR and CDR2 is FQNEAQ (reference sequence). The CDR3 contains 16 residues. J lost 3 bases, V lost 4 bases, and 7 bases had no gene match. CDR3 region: CASSSGGQGNNQPQHF. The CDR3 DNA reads TGTGCCAGCAGCTCTGGAGGACAGGGGAACAATCAGCCCCAGCATTTT.